A single sample is the source of the 17 T cell receptor beta chains below, sequenced in a study of Tregs in tolerant kidney transplant recipients. The method was immunoSEQ multiplex PCR; TCRdb's version includes in-frame clones alone and lacks a portion of them. The sample includes 120,000 or so clones, roughly nine tenths of them seen just once. Specimen: CD4+ T cells from blood. These receptors came from a human donor in good health.

This clone was recorded only once. The chain's CDR3 is CASSLTSGGKGTDTQYF. CDR3 DNA: TGCGCCAGCAGCTTGACTAGCGGGGGAAAAGGGACAGATACGCAGTATTTT. The J gene is TRBJ2-3, the V gene TRBV5-1, with 11 bases matching TRBD2. CDR1 and CDR2 (germline): SGHRS, YFSETQ. Unmatched junction bases numbered 7, after V lost 1 base and J lost 3 bases. The CDR3 is made up of 17 amino acids. Looking up the rest from reference TRBV5-1 and TRBJ2-3 gives the full variable domain: KAGVTQTPRYLIKTRGQQVTLSCSPISGHRSVSWYQQTPGQGLQFLFEYFSETQRNKGNFPGRFSGRQFSNSRSEMNVSTLELGDSALYLCASSLTSGGKGTDTQYFGPGTRLTVL.

The rearrangement uses TRBV5-4 and TRBJ2-7; TRBD1 might be the D (6 bases). V was trimmed by 3 bases and J by 1 base, leaving 8 bases between them. There are 13 residues in the CDR3. Germline lookup yields CDR1 SGHNT and CDR2 YYREEE (reference sequence). Here the CDR3 reads CASSSGQSYEQYF. CDR3 DNA sequence: TGTGCCAGCAGCTCGGGACAATCCTACGAGCAGTACTTC.

This clone was counted only a few times. J is TRBJ1-1 and V is TRBV18; 7 bases match TRBD1. The CDR3 is made up of 13 amino acids. Trimming took 3 bases from V and 4 from J; bases not matched to a gene: 2. Looked up from germline, CDR1 is KGHSH and CDR2 is LQKENI. CDR3 nucleotide sequence: TGTGCCAGCTCACCGACAGGGCCCACTGAAGCTTTCTTT. It yields the protein CASSPTGPTEAFF.

This chain uses TRBV29-1 with TRBJ2-7; D unresolved. V lost 5 bases, J lost 7 bases, and 21 bases lay in between. CDR1 is SQVTM, CDR2 ANQGSEA, per germline. The length of the CDR3 is 14 residues. CDR3 sequence reads: CSVKARASGGEQYF. DNA for the CDR3: TGCAGCGTTAAGGCCCGGGCCAGTGGTGGTGAGCAGTACTTC.

This rearrangement joins TRBV5-5 to TRBJ1-1; D remains ambiguous. Germline V CDR1 and CDR2: SGHKS, YYEKEE (reference sequence). The CDR3 contains 14 residues. The V gene lost 3 bases and the J gene lost 0 bases, with 9 bases spanning the gap. The CDR3 DNA is TGTGCCAGCAGCTGGTTGACCTTGAACACTGAAGCTTTCTTT. Its translation: CASSWLTLNTEAFF.

The chain carries TRBV29-1 and TRBJ2-2; D unclear. V was clipped by 7 bases and J by 7 bases, with 19 bases between them. Germline V gene lookup returns CDR1 SQVTM and CDR2 ANQGSEA. This CDR3 contains 14 residues. The CDR3 DNA follows: TGCAGCGCAACGCGGCAGGCTAAAGTCGGGGAGCTGTTTTTT. It yields the protein CSATRQAKVGELFF.

The chain joins TRBV11-2 to TRBJ1-4; TRBD1 is a possible D gene (5 bases). Trimming removed 3 bases at V and 6 bases at J, with 11 bases between. The CDR3 has 14 residues. Looked up from germline, CDR1 is SGHAT and CDR2 is FQNNGV. CDR3 nucleotide sequence: TGTGCCAGCAGCTTGGAAACAGGTTATGAAAAACTGTTTTTT. Its translation: CASSLETGYEKLFF.

The chain recombines TRBV10-2 with TRBJ2-7; D possibly corresponds to TRBD1 (6 bases). The germline V and J ends were trimmed by 10 bases and 5 bases, with 15 bases remaining between them. This CDR3 has 12 residues. The V gene's germline CDR1 is WSHSY and CDR2 SAAADI. CDR3 amino acids: CATRQEPHEQYF. CDR3 DNA: TGCGCCACCAGACAGGAGCCCCACGAGCAGTACTTC.

The rearrangement links TRBV6-1 to TRBJ2-1; 8 nucleotides match TRBD1. Germline V lookup: CDR1 MNHNS, CDR2 SASEGT. The junction had 16 bases not matched to a gene; V was cut back by 8 bases and J by 10 bases. CDR3 length: 15 residues. DNA for the CDR3: TGTGCCAGCGGCTCACGGACAGGGACGGGGACCGAGCAGTTCTTC. Its translation: CASGSRTGTGTEQFF.

The J gene is TRBJ2-1, the V gene TRBV14; no firm D call. There are 14 residues in the CDR3. V lost 0 bases and J 5 bases, leaving 8 bases between the germline ends. Per the germline V gene, CDR1 is SGHDN and CDR2 is FVKESK. The CDR3 coding sequence is TGTGCCAGCAGCCAAGATAGTCTAGACAATGAGCAGTTCTTC. The encoded protein is CASSQDSLDNEQFF.

The chain has TRBV5-1 and TRBJ2-5; D might be TRBD1 or TRBD2, each matching 5 bases. V gave up 0 bases and J gave up 1 base, with 13 bases separating them. In germline, CDR1 is SGHRS, CDR2 YFSETQ. This CDR3 spans 16 amino acids. CDR3 region: CASSLGDPDPQETQYF. The CDR3, as DNA: TGCGCCAGCAGCTTGGGGGACCCGGACCCCCAAGAGACCCAGTACTTC.

The rearrangement links TRBV7-2 to TRBJ1-1; D unclear. The CDR3 length is 13 residues. The germline V gene encodes CDR1 SGHTA and CDR2 FQGNSA. Trimming pared 1 base from V and 0 bases from J, leaving 3 bases between. The CDR3 protein is CASSLVLNTEAFF. The CDR3 DNA sequence: TGTGCCAGCAGCTTAGTTCTGAACACTGAAGCTTTCTTT.

The V and J genes are TRBV7-9 and TRBJ2-5, with D tentatively TRBD1 or TRBD2 (6 bases each). Germline CDR1 is SEHNR and CDR2 is FQNEAQ (reference sequence). Trimming removed 1 base at V and 2 bases at J, with 14 bases between. This CDR3 has 16 residues. In nucleotides, the CDR3 is TGTGCCAGCAGCTTAGGTACAGGGAGGCGGCAAGAGACCCAGTACTTC. It codes for CASSLGTGRRQETQYF. Full variable domain (missing parts from reference TRBV7-9 and TRBJ2-5): DTGVSQNPRHKITKRGQNVTFRCDPISEHNRLYWYRQTLGQGPEFLTYFQNEAQLEKSRLLSDRFSAERPKGSFSTLEIQRTEQGDSAMYLCASSLGTGRRQETQYFGPGTRLLVL.

V usage is TRBV25-1 and J usage is TRBJ1-1; D gene uncertain. CDR3 length: 11 amino acids. V lost 3 bases to trimming and J lost 3 bases, with 2 bases between them. Germline CDR1 MGHDK, CDR2 SYGVNS. CDR3 in amino acids: CASSDHTEAFF. CDR3 DNA: TGTGCCAGCAGTGATCACACTGAAGCTTTCTTT.

V gene TRBV6-6 combines with J gene TRBJ1-5; D not resolved. In germline, CDR1 is MNHNY, CDR2 SVGAGI (reference sequence). The CDR3 totals 14 residues. The V end lost 0 bases, the J end lost 4 bases, and 7 bases lay between the germline ends. In DNA, the CDR3 is TGTGCCAGCAGTTACTCGAGGCAGAATCAGCCCCAGCATTTT. This sequence encodes CASSYSRQNQPQHF.

This clone was seen just once. The CDR3 here is CASSLNRGADNIQYF. CDR3 bases: TGTGCCAGCAGCTTGAACCGGGGGGCCGATAACATTCAGTACTTC. V and J are TRBV5-8 and TRBJ2-4; a possible D gene is TRBD2 (7 bases). V gave up 1 base and J gave up 7 bases, with 15 bases separating them. The CDR3 totals 15 residues. The germline CDR1 and CDR2 sequences are SGHTS and YDEGEE.

This clone came up once. This specimen includes other DNA sequences encoding the same CDR3. The V gene is TRBV2, the J gene TRBJ2-3; 10 bases line up with TRBD2. The CDR3 is 14 residues long. Germline CDR1 and CDR2: SNHLY and FYNNEI. The V and J ends lost 6 bases and 1 base, in that order; junction bases with no gene match: 1. CDR3: CASRGTSGTDTQYF. The CDR3 DNA reads as TGTGCCAGCAGAGGGACTAGCGGCACAGATACGCAGTATTTT.